This T cell receptor beta chain was captured by sequencing in a study of cytomegalovirus exposure and HLA in healthy donors. Germline loops: CDR1 SGHRS, CDR2 YFSETQ. This CDR3 is built from 16 residues. The V gene end was trimmed by 5 bases and the J gene end by 9 bases; junction bases not matched to a gene: 11. With 60 Vbeta and 13 Jbeta primers, the PCR was carried out. Original handling: An analysis that came later counted 77 million or so unique TCR beta chains, around 12 million shared. Clones were sequenced by immunoSEQ multiplex PCR, and TCRdb holds only the in-frame ones, with some missing. The V and J calls and the clone size are those of that table, but D and trimming were determined from the DNA. Of 150,000 to 200,000 clones detected, roughly 75% appear once; the ten largest clones hold about 4.9%.

The TCR originated in a male donor in good health and CMV-seronegative. The rearrangement uses TRBV5-1 and TRBJ1-6; 10 positions match TRBD1. Sequencing input: PBMCs. The CDR3 nucleotides are TGCGCCAGCAGTATGGGGGTCGGACAGGGGGTTTCACCCCTCCACTTT. This translates into CASSMGVGQGVSPLHF. Combining the CDR3 with reference TRBV5-1 and TRBJ1-6 gives the whole variable domain KAGVTQTPRYLIKTRGQQVTLSCSPISGHRSVSWYQQTPGQGLQFLFEYFSETQRNKGNFPGRFSGRQFSNSRSEMNVSTLELGDSALYLCASSMGVGQGVSPLHFGNGTRLTVT.